The rows below give T cell receptor beta chains drawn from one sample of a study of cytomegalovirus exposure and HLA in healthy donors. The data were produced by immunoSEQ multiplex PCR, yet TCRdb's version contains in-frame clones alone and is incomplete. Counted here are 150,000 to 200,000 clones, roughly 80% occurring once; the ten biggest clones make up approximately 1.5%. The sequenced material came from PBMCs. These receptors originate from a woman under 30 in good health and CMV-seronegative. Both conserved end residues are part of each CDR3. Each record gives: J gene, V gene, D gene, clone size, CDR3 DNA, CDR3 protein. D genes are given only for firm matches. A row's size may be missing; if present it is once, few, many or a size class.

TRBJ2-4 | TRBV27 | NA | NA | TGTGCCAGCAGTCTTTATTCGGGGGAAGCCAAAAACATTCAGTACTTC | CASSLYSGEAKNIQYF
TRBJ2-4 | TRBV4-2 | TRBD1 | NA | TGTGCCATCCAAGAAACAGGGGACATTCAGTACTTC | CAIQETGDIQYF
TRBJ1-6 | TRBV15 | NA | NA | TGTGCCACCAGCAGATCCCTTGGGGGGTTGGATTCACCCCTCCACTTT | CATSRSLGGLDSPLHF
TRBJ1-5 | TRBV19 | NA | NA | TGTGCCAGTAGTACTCGAGAGGGCCGGAATCAGCCCCAGCATTTT | CASSTREGRNQPQHF
TRBJ2-7 | TRBV5-4 | TRBD2 | NA | TGTGCCAGCAGCCCTGCCAGGGGGACTAGCGGGAGGTTCTACGAGCAGTACTTC | CASSPARGTSGRFYEQYF
TRBJ2-3 | TRBV7-9 | NA | NA | TGTGCCAGCAGCGGCCGACTAGTCTTGAGCACAGATACGCAGTATTTT | CASSGRLVLSTDTQYF
TRBJ2-6 | TRBV9 | TRBD1 | once | TGTGCCAGCAGCCCCCGACAGGGTGGGGCCAACGTCCTGACTTTC | CASSPRQGGANVLTF
TRBJ2-1 | TRBV5-1 | TRBD2 | NA | TGCGCCAGCAGCCCGTCGGGGGGGGACTTCCAGTTCTTC | CASSPSGGDFQFF
TRBJ1-4 | TRBV27 | TRBD1 | NA | TGTGCCAGCAGTTTATTAATAGGGGGCGAAAAACTGTTTTTT | CASSLLIGGEKLFF
TRBJ2-5 | TRBV7-9 | NA | NA | TGTGCCAGCAGCTTAGGGGGTAGCGTCGTTCAAGAGACCCAGTACTTC | CASSLGGSVVQETQYF
TRBJ2-2 | TRBV7-8 | NA | NA | TGTGCCAGCAGCTTAACCCCGTTGTCAGGGGAAGGGGAGCTGTTTTTT | CASSLTPLSGEGELFF
TRBJ2-7 | TRBV6-5 | TRBD1 | NA | TGTGCCAGCAGTTACCTGGGGACAGGGGGCCTCTACGAGCAGTACTTC | CASSYLGTGGLYEQYF
TRBJ2-1 | TRBV6-6 | TRBD2 | few | TGTGCCAGCAGACCCACTAGCGGAGCCTACAATGAGCAGTTCTTC | CASRPTSGAYNEQFF
TRBJ1-2 | TRBV29-1 | TRBD1 | NA | TGCAGCGCTCACGACAGGGCGGAGAATGGCTACACCTTC | CSAHDRAENGYTF
TRBJ2-2 | TRBV30 | NA | NA | TGTGCCTGGGGCAGGGGCACCGGGGAGCTGTTTTTT | CAWGRGTGELFF
TRBJ2-1 | TRBV5-6 | NA | NA | TGTGCCAGCAGTTTAGAGGATGAGCAGTTCTTC | CASSLEDEQFF
TRBJ1-1 | TRBV7-2 | TRBD1 | NA | TGTGCCAGCAACAGGGGGGCGTGGGGCATGAACACTGAAGCTTTCTTT | CASNRGAWGMNTEAFF
TRBJ2-5 | TRBV7-8 | NA | NA | TGTGCCAGCAGCTCGAGGGTAGGAGAGGTCGAGACCCAGTACTTC | CASSSRVGEVETQYF
TRBJ1-2 | TRBV28 | TRBD1 | NA | TGTGCCAGCAGCTTCTCGAGGACAGGGCCCTCCACCTTC | CASSFSRTGPSTF
TRBJ2-1 | TRBV29-1 | TRBD2 | NA | TGCAGCGTTGAAGGGCTAGCGGGAGTTCAGGATGAGCAGTTCTTC | CSVEGLAGVQDEQFF
TRBJ1-2 | TRBV28 | NA | NA | TGTGCCAGCAGTGTAGACAGTTCTTGGGGCTACACCTTC | CASSVDSSWGYTF
TRBJ2-5 | TRBV6-6 | NA | few | TGTGCCAGCAGTCTCCCAGAGACCCAGTACTTC | CASSLPETQYF
TRBJ2-5 | TRBV11-3 | TRBD2 | few | TGTGCCAGCAGCTTCACCGGGACTAGCTTCGAGACCCAGTACTTC | CASSFTGTSFETQYF
TRBJ2-3 | TRBV7-2 | TRBD1 | once | TGTGCCAGCAGTTCAGCCGGACAGGGGGTATTCACAGATACGCAGTATTTT | CASSSAGQGVFTDTQYF
TRBJ2-3 | TRBV27 | TRBD2 | NA | TGTGCCAGCAGTTTCCAGGCTACTAGCGGGGGAAGCACAGATACGCAGTATTTT | CASSFQATSGGSTDTQYF
TRBJ2-5 | TRBV11-2 | NA | once | TGTGCCAGCAGCTTTCGGGGGGAGACCCAGTACTTC | CASSFRGETQYF
TRBJ1-1 | TRBV11-3 | NA | few | TGTGCCAGCAGCTTCAGGGGGAACACTGAAGCTTTCTTT | CASSFRGNTEAFF
TRBJ2-1 | TRBV9 | TRBD2 | once | TGTGCCAGCAGCGGATCGGGACTAGCAGGCGATGAGCAGTTCTTC | CASSGSGLAGDEQFF
TRBJ2-1 | TRBV5-6 | TRBD2 | NA | TGTGCCAGCAGCTTGGCTCTAGCGGGATTAAGGAGCTCCTACAATGAGCAGTTCTTC | CASSLALAGLRSSYNEQFF
TRBJ2-3 | TRBV5-1 | NA | NA | TGCGCCAGCAGCTTGGGGAACCTAGTGGTTGATACGCAGTATTTT | CASSLGNLVVDTQYF
TRBJ2-7 | TRBV7-2 | NA | once | TGTGCCAGCAGTTCGGGACTCAAATCTTACGAGCAGTACTTC | CASSSGLKSYEQYF